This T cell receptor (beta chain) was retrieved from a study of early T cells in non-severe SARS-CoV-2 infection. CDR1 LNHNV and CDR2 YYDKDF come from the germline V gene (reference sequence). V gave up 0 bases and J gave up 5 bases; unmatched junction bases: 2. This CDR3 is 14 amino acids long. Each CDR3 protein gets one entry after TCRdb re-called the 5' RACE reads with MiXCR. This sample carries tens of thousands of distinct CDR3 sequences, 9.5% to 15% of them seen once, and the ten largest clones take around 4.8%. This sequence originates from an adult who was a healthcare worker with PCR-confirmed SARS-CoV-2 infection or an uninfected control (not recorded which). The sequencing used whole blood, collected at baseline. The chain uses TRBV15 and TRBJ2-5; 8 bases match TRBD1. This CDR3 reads CATSRDQGAETQYF. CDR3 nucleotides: TGTGCCACCAGCAGAGATCAGGGGGCTGAGACCCAGTACTTC.